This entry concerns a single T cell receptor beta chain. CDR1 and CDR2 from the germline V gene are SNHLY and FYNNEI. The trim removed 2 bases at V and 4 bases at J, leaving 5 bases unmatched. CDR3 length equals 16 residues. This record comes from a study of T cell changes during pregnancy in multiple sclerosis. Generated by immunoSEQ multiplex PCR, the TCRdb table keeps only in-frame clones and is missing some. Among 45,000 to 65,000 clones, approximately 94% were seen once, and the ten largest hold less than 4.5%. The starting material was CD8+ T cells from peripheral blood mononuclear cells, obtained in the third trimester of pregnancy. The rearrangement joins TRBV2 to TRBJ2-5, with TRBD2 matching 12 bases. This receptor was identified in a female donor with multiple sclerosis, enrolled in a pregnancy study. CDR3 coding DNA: TGTGCCAGCAGTGAAACTAGCGGGAGGAATTTAGAGACCCAGTACTTC. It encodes CASSETSGRNLETQYF.